This TCR beta chain was sequenced during a study of early T cells in non-severe SARS-CoV-2 infection. Study overall: The sequenced material was bulk RNA from unsorted whole blood, and its chains were unpaired.

This clonotype was detected only a few times. The antigen is undetermined. Individual cDNA molecules received unique molecular identifiers. TCRdb re-derived calls from the 5' RACE reads in MiXCR, one entry per CDR3 protein. The top ten hold less than 3.5% of the sample, which has about 64,000 distinct CDR3 sequences, approximately 10% seen once. General observations from the study: There was a bias toward anti-spike CD8 responses in VDJdb matching, which missed private and CD4 specificities.

The CDR3 consists of 14 residues. The germline V gene encodes CDR1 LGHDT and CDR2 YNNKEL (reference sequence). V lost 0 bases to trimming and J lost 7 bases, with 9 bases between them. This rearrangement joins TRBV3-1 to TRBJ2-2; D remains ambiguous. The clonotype was recovered from an adult who was a healthcare worker with PCR-confirmed SARS-CoV-2 infection or an uninfected control (not recorded which). Sequencing used whole blood, obtained at baseline. The CDR3 sequence: CASSQDPKGGELFF. CDR3 bases: TGTGCCAGCAGCCAAGATCCAAAAGGCGGGGAGCTGTTTTTT.